What follows describes a single T cell receptor (beta chain). What it binds is unknown. This specimen comes from a study of T cells after posttransplantation cyclophosphamide. Notes on the study in general: Skin or GI-infiltrating T cells shared few TRB sequences with blood. Donor CD8+ memory clones often dominated recipient blood repertoires at later times. Recipient CMV seropositivity and CMV reactivation strongly tracked TRB clonality.

Clones were read by immunoSEQ multiplex PCR, and TCRdb kept only the in-frame ones, dropping some. Among some 13,000 clones listed, roughly four fifths were seen once. Specimen: memory CD4+ T cells sorted from PBMCs. This clonotype originated in a man aged 45 to 65 in good health, CMV-negative, and a related stem cell transplant donor.

This CDR3 reads CASSPRPQRGVSYNEQFF. Written as DNA, the CDR3 is TGTGCCAGCAGCCCAAGGCCTCAGCGGGGGGTCTCCTACAATGAGCAGTTCTTC. The V and J genes are TRBV14 and TRBJ2-1; 9 nucleotides align to TRBD2. CDR3 length: 18 amino acids. CDR1 and CDR2 (germline): SGHDN, FVKESK. V shed 4 bases, J shed 0 bases, and the junction held 10 bases outside the gene matches.